A selection of T cell receptor beta chains follows, all from one sample in a study of T cells after yellow fever vaccination. MiXCR was run by TCRdb on the 5' RACE reads, yielding one entry per CDR3 protein. The sample records 450,000 to 600,000 distinct CDR3 sequences, less than 20% being singletons. This material consisted of PBMCs, taken more than 4 days after the first yellow fever vaccination. The receptors stem from a man younger than 35 who received the YFV17D yellow fever vaccine. Both conserved end residues are trimmed from each CDR3. Each record gives: J gene, V gene, CDR3 protein.

j_call: TRBJ2-1; v_call: TRBV12-3/TRBV12-4; cdr3_aa: ASSALAPGNEQF
j_call: TRBJ2-7; v_call: TRBV5-1; cdr3_aa: ASSLRGDNYEQY
j_call: TRBJ2-3; v_call: TRBV14; cdr3_aa: ASSQSGGARTVGHFSQY
j_call: TRBJ2-7; v_call: TRBV7-9; cdr3_aa: ASSLTTGGSYEQY
j_call: TRBJ2-1; v_call: TRBV12-3/TRBV12-4; cdr3_aa: ASNPLAGGTDEQF
j_call: TRBJ2-5; v_call: TRBV5-1; cdr3_aa: ASSYWTGPGETQY
j_call: TRBJ2-5; v_call: TRBV15; cdr3_aa: ATSRVEGGRSGETQY
j_call: TRBJ2-1; v_call: TRBV7-3; cdr3_aa: ASSLTDRDRVF
j_call: TRBJ2-5; v_call: TRBV4-2; cdr3_aa: ASSQRIPASGGGETQY
j_call: TRBJ2-1; v_call: TRBV20-1; cdr3_aa: SARVIAGGPGDEQF
j_call: TRBJ2-5; v_call: TRBV5-1; cdr3_aa: ASGGQGATETQY
j_call: TRBJ2-2; v_call: TRBV20-1; cdr3_aa: SQSGANTGELF
j_call: TRBJ2-5; v_call: TRBV27; cdr3_aa: ASSPRGLAPPWTQY
j_call: TRBJ1-1; v_call: TRBV10-3; cdr3_aa: AISESYGNTEAF
j_call: TRBJ2-1; v_call: TRBV20-1; cdr3_aa: SATGYSYNEQF
j_call: TRBJ1-3; v_call: TRBV7-9; cdr3_aa: ASSPIGGAGNTIY
j_call: TRBJ2-1; v_call: TRBV7-2; cdr3_aa: ASFPRGASSYNEQF
j_call: TRBJ2-1; v_call: TRBV6-5; cdr3_aa: ASSYPRGQGAYNEQF
j_call: TRBJ2-2; v_call: TRBV5-4; cdr3_aa: ASSLGGLAGGPDTGELF
j_call: TRBJ2-1; v_call: TRBV5-1; cdr3_aa: ASSLVAGRDNEQF
j_call: TRBJ1-1; v_call: TRBV6-1; cdr3_aa: ASSRFRGTEAF
j_call: TRBJ2-3; v_call: TRBV4-2; cdr3_aa: ASSQDRGWAGVKGTDTQY
j_call: TRBJ1-1; v_call: TRBV12-3/TRBV12-4; cdr3_aa: ASRITLNTEAF
j_call: TRBJ2-5; v_call: TRBV7-6; cdr3_aa: ASSLWLSVQSQETQY
j_call: TRBJ2-3; v_call: TRBV4-3; cdr3_aa: ASSQDVGVTDTQY
j_call: TRBJ1-5; v_call: TRBV7-2; cdr3_aa: ASSQSRNQPQH
j_call: TRBJ2-5; v_call: TRBV11-2; cdr3_aa: ASSHGTAFQETQY